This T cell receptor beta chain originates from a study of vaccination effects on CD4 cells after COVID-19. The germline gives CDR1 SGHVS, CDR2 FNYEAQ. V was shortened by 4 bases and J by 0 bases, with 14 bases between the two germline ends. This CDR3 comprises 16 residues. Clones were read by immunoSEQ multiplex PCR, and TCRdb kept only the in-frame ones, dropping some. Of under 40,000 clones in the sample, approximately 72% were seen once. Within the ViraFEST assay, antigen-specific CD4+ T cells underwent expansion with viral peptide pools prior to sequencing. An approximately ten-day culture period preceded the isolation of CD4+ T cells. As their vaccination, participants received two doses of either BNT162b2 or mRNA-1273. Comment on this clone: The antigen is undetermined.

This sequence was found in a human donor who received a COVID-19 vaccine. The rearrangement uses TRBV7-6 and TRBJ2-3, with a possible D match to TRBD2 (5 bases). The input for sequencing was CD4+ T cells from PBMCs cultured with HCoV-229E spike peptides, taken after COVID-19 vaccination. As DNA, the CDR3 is TGTGCCAGCAGCTCAAGACTACACTCTAGCACAGATACGCAGTATTTT. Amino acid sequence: CASSSRLHSSTDTQYF.